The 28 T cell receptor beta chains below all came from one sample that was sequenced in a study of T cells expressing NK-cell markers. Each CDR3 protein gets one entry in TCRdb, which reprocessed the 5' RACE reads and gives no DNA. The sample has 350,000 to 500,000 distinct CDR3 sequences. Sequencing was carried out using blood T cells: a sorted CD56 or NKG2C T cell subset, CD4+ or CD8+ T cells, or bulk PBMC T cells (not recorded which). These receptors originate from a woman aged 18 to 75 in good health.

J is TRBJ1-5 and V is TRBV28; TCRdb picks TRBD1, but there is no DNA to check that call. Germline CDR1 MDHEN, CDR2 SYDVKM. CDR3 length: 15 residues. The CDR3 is CASRRTGQGSQPQHF.

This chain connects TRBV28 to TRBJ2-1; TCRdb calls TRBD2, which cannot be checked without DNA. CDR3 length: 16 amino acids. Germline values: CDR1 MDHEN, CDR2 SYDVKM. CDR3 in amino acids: CASKLAGGTRFNEQFF. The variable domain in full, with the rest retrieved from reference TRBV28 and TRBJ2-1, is DVKVTQSSRYLVKRTGEKVFLECVQDMDHENMFWYRQDPGLGLRLIYFSYDVKMKEKGDIPEGYSVSREKKERFSLILESASTNQTSMYLCASKLAGGTRFNEQFFGPGTRLTVL.

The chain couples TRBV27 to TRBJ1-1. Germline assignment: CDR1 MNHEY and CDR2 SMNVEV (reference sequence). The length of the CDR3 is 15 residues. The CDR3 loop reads CASSLGRFEQAEAFF.

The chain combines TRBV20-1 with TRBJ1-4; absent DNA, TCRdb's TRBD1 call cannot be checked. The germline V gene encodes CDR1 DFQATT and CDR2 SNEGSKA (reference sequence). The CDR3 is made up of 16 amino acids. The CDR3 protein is CSARPQGAAYNEKLFF.

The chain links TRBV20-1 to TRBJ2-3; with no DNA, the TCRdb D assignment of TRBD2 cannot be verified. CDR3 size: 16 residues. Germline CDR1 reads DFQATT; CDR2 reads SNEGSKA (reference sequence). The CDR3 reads CSARVGAGGLGDTQYF.

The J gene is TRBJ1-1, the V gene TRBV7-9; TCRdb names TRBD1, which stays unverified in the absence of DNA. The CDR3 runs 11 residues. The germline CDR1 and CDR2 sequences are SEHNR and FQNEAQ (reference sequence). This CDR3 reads CASSQTGNAFF.

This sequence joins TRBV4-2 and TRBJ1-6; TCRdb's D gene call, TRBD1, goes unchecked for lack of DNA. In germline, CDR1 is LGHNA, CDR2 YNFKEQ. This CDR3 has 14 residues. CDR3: CASSQRTGGTPLHF.

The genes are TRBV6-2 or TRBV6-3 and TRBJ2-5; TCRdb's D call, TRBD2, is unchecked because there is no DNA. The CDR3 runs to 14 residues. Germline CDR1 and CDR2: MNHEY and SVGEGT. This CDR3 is CASTDIAGDETQYF.

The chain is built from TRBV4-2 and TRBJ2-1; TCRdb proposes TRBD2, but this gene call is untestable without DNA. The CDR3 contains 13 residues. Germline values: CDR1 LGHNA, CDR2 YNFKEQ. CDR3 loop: CASSHRLAGEQFF.

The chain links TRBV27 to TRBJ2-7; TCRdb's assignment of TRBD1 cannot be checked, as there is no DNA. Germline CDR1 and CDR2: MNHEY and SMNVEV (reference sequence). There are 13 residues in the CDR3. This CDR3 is CASNPGRAYEQYF.

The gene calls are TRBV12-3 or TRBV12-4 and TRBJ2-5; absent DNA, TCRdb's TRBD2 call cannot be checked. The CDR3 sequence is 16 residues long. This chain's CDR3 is CASSLALASGGETQYF.

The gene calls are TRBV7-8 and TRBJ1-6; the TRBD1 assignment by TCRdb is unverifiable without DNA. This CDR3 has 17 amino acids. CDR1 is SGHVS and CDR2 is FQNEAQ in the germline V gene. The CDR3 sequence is CASSDSTGTGINSPLHF.

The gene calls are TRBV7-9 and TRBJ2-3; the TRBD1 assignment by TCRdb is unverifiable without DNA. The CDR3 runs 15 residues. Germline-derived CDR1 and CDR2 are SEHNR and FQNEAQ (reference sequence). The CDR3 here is CASSGLGRSTDTQYF. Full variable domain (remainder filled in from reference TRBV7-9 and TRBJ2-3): DTGVSQNPRHKITKRGQNVTFRCDPISEHNRLYWYRQTLGQGPEFLTYFQNEAQLEKSRLLSDRFSAERPKGSFSTLEIQRTEQGDSAMYLCASSGLGRSTDTQYFGPGTRLTVL.

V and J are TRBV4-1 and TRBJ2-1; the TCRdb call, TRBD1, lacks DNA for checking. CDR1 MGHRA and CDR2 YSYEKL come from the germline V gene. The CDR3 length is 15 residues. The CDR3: CASSQAVSYYNEQFF.

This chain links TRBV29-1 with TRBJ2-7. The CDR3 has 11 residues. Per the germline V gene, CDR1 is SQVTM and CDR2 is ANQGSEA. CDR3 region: CSVYETYEQYF.

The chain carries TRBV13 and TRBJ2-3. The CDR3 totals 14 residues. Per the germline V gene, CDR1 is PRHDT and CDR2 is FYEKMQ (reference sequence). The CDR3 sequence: CASSLFRSTDTQYF.

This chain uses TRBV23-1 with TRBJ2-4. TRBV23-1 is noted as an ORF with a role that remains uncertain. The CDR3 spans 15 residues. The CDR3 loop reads CASSQSILLRNIQYF.

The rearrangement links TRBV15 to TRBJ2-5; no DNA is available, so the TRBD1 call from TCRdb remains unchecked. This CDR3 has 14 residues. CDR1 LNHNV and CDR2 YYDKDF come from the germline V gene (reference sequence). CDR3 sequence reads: CATSVGQTEETQYF.

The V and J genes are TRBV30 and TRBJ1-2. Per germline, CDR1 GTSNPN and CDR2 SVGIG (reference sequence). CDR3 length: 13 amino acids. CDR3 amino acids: CAWTARGDYGYTF.

The CDR3 here is CASSGQASGLNEQFF. This chain links TRBV12-3 or TRBV12-4 with TRBJ2-1; TCRdb names TRBD2, which stays unverified in the absence of DNA. This CDR3 has 15 residues.

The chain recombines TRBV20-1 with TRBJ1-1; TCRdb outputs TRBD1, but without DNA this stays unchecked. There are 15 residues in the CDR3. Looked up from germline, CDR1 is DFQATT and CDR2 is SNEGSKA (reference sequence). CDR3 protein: CSAREHRGFKTEAFF.

CDR3 in amino acids: CASSQDRSSNQPQHF. The rearrangement joins TRBV4-3 to TRBJ1-5. Germline loops: CDR1 LGHNA, CDR2 YSLEER. CDR3 length: 15 amino acids.

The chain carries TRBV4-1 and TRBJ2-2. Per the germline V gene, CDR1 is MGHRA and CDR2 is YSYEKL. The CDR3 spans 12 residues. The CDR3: CASSQNLWELFF.

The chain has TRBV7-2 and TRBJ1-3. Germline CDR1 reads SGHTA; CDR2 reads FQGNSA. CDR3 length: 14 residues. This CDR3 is CASSLEGGGNTIYF.

The CDR3 loop is CASSLSWGTLTHEQYF. V usage is TRBV27 and J usage is TRBJ2-7. From germline, CDR1 is MNHEY and CDR2 SMNVEV (reference sequence). The CDR3 sequence is 16 residues long.

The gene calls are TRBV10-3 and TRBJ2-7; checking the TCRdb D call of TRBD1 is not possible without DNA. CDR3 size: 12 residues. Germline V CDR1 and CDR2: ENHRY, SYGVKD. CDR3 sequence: CAIRQGGYEQYF.

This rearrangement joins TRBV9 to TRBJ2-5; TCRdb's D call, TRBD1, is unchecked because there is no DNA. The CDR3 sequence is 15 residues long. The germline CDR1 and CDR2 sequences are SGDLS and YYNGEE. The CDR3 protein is CASSPMGGRQETQYF.

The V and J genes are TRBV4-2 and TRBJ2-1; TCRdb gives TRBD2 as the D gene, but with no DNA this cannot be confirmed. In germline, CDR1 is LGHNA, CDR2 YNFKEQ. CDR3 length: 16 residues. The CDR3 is CASSRSTSGSYNEQFF.